This T cell receptor beta chain stems from a study of T cell changes during pregnancy in multiple sclerosis. V trimming: 4 bases; J trimming: 8 bases; junction bases outside the gene matches: 6. The CDR3 contains 15 residues. Germline CDR1 reads SGHNT; CDR2 reads YENEEA. The data were produced by immunoSEQ multiplex PCR, yet TCRdb's version contains in-frame clones alone and is incomplete. The sample shows 45,000 to 50,000 clones, 92% of them seen only once. The V and J genes are TRBV11-3 and TRBJ2-1; 12 nucleotides agree with TRBD2. The TCR comes from a female donor with multiple sclerosis, enrolled in a pregnancy study. Material: peripheral blood, obtained in the third trimester of pregnancy. The DNA of the CDR3 is TGTGCCAGCAGCTCGGGACTAGCGGGCCGGGATGAGCAGTTCTTC. Amino acid sequence: CASSSGLAGRDEQFF. The whole variable domain, remainder taken from reference TRBV11-3 and TRBJ2-1, is EAGVVQSPRYKIIEKKQPVAFWCNPISGHNTLYWYLQNLGQGPELLIRYENEEAVDDSQLPKDRFSAERLKGVDSTLKIQPAELGDSAVYLCASSSGLAGRDEQFFGPGTRLTVL.